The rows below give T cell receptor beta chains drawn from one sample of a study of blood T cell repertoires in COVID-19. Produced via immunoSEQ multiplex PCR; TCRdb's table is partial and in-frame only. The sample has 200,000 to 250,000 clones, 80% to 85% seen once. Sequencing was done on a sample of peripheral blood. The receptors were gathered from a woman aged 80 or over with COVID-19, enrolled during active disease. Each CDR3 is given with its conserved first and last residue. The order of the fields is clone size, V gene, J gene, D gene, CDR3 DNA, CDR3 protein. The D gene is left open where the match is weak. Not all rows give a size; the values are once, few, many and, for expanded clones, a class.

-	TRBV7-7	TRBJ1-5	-	TGTGCTAGCAGCAACGGGGTAAATCAGCCCCAGCATTTT	CASSNGVNQPQHF
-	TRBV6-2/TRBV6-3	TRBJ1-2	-	TGTGCCAGCAGTCCCTCGGGCAGGGCTAACTATGGCTACACCTTC	CASSPSGRANYGYTF
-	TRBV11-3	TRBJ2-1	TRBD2	TGTGCCAGCAGCCCCCGATCGACTAGCGGGGGTCGCAATGAGCAGTTCTTC	CASSPRSTSGGRNEQFF
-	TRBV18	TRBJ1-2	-	TGTGCCAGCTCACCAGATACAGGTTATGGCTACACCTTC	CASSPDTGYGYTF
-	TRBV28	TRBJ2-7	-	TGTGCCAGCAGTTTAGGTGGGACAGCGGGCTACGAGCAGTACTTC	CASSLGGTAGYEQYF
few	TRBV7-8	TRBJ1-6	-	TGTGCCAGCAGCTTAGGCGGGGGCGGCAATTCACCCCTCCACTTT	CASSLGGGGNSPLHF
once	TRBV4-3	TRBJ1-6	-	TGCGCCAGCAGCCAAGAGTCGGGCAGGGATTCACCCCTCCACTTT	CASSQESGRDSPLHF
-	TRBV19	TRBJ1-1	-	TGTGCCAGTAGTATCCTTAAAGGACTAGCTTTCTTT	CASSILKGLAFF
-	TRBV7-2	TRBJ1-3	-	TGTGCCAGCAGCGGCGACCGGGGGACGGATTCTGGAAACACCATATATTTT	CASSGDRGTDSGNTIYF
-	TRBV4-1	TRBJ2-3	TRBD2	TGCGCCAGCAGCCAAATGCTAGCGGGAGTGGATACGCAGTATTTT	CASSQMLAGVDTQYF
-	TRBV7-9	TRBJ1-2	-	TGTGCCAGCAGCTTAGAGGGAGGGCGCGGCTACACCTTC	CASSLEGGRGYTF
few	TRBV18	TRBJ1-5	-	TGTGCCAGCTCACCAACGGGTCCTACGGGGGGTAGCAATCAGCCCCAGCATTTT	CASSPTGPTGGSNQPQHF